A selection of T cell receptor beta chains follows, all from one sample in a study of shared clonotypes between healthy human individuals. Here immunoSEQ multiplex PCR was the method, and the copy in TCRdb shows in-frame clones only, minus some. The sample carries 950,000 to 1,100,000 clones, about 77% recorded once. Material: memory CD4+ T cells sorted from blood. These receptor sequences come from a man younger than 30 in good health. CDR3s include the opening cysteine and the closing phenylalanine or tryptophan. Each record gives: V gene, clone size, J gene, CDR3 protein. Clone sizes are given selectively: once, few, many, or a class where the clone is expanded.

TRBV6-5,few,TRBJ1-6,CASSYSGFSSPLHF
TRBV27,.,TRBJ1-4,CASSYDPRSEKLFF
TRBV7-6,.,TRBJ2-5,CASSPGPGGTQYF
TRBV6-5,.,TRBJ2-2,CASSYWDTYTGELFF
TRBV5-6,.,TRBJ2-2,CASSLWGFLAGELFF
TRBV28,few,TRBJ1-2,CASTTLEGNWYGYTF
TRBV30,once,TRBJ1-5,CAWSTVNSNQPQHF
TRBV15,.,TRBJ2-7,CATSRDQQGLDEQYF
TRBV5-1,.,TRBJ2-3,CASSSSTGSTDTQYF
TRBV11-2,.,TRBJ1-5,CASSLGDRGQSPQHF
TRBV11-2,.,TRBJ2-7,CASNRGRIYEQYF
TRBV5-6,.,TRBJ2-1,CASSLVGRATYNEQFF
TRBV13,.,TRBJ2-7,CASSQPSPGQGTYEQYF
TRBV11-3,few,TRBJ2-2,CASSLEGLANTGELFF
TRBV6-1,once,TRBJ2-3,CAALAARGTDTQYF
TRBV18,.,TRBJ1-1,CASSPRDSGSNTEAFF
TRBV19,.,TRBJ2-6,CASSSEGASGGANVLTF
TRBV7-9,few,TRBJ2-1,CASSIGQGTYNEQFF
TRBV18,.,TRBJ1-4,CASSRDSYEEKLFF
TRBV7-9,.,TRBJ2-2,CASSPQWELFF
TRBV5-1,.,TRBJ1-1,CASSFAGTGTGEAFF
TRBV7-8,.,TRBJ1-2,CASSLDRGGYGYTF
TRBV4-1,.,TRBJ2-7,CASSQGQFRDRNEQYF
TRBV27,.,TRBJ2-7,CASGQQGDREQYF
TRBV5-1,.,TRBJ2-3,CASRRRGESGTDTQYF
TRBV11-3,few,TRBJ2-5,CASSSRDRHQETQYF
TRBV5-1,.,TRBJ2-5,CASSLTGLALVETQYF
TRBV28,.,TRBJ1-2,CASRGDRASGYTF
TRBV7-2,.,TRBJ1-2,CASSARQGNYGYTF
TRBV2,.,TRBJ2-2,CASSESGGGTGELFF
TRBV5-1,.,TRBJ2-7,CASSLDRPSSYEQYF
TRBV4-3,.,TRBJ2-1,CASSQDRSSYNEQFF
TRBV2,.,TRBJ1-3,CASRIQGPASGNTIYF
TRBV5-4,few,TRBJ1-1,CASSLVVGHSTEAFF
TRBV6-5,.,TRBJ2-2,CASSTGTRNTGELFF
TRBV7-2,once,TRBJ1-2,CASSFNWGGYTF
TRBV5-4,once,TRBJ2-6,CASSSNPQGGFAGANVLTF
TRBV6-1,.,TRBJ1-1,CASIRTGGSTEAFF
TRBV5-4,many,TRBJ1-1,CASRRTGMNTEAFF
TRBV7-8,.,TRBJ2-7,CASSPSAFRQAYEQYF
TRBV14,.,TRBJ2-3,CASSQDRGGTQYF
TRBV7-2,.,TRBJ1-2,CASSPTVGVYGYTF
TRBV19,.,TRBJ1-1,CASSIEGQPNTEAFF
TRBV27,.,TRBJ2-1,CASWAGYNEQFF
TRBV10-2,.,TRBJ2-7,CASSEPGASYEQYF
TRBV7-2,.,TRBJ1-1,CASSPGQKNTEAFF
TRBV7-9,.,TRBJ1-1,CASSFPRGNTEAFF
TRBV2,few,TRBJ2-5,CASSDPETQYF
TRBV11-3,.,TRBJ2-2,CASSLESTGELFF
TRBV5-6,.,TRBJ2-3,CASSGTSGGTSTDTQYF
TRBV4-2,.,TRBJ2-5,CASSQDDGTAQETQYF
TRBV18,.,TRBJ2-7,CASSPGGGFYEQYF
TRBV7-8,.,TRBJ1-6,CASRLRLDNSPLHF
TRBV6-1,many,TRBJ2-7,CASYHANTYEQYF
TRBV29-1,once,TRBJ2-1,CSVMPRGANEQFF
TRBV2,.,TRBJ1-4,CASSLGPGRDEKLFF